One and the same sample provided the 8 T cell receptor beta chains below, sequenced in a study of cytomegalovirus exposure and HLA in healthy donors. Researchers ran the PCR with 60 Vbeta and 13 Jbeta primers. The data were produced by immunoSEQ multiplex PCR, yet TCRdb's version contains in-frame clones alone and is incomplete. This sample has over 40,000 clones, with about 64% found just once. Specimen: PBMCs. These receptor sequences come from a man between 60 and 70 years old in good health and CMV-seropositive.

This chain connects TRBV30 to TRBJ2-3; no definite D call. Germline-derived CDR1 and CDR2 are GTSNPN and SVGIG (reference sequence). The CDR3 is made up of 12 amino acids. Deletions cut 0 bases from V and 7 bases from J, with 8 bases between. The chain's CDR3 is CAWSVSVYTQYF. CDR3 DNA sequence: TGTGCCTGGAGTGTATCGGTGTATACGCAGTATTTT.

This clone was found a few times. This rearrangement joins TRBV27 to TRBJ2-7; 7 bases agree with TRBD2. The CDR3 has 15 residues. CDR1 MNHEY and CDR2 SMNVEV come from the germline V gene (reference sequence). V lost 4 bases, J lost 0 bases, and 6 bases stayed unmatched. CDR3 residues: CASSSSLAASYEQYF. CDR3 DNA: TGTGCCAGCAGTTCTTCCCTAGCGGCCTCCTACGAGCAGTACTTC.

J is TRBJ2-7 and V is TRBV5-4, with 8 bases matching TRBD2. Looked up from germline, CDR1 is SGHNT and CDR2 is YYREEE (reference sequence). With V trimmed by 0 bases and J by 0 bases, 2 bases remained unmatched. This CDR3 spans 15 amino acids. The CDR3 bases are TGTGCCAGCAGCTTGGTCACTAGCGGCTCCTACGAGCAGTACTTC. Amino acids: CASSLVTSGSYEQYF.

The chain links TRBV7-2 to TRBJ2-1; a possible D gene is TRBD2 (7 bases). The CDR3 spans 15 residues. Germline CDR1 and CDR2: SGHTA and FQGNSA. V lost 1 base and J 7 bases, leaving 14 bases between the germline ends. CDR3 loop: CASSLEGGTLNEQFF. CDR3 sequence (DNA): TGTGCCAGCAGCTTAGAGGGGGGGACCTTAAATGAGCAGTTCTTC.

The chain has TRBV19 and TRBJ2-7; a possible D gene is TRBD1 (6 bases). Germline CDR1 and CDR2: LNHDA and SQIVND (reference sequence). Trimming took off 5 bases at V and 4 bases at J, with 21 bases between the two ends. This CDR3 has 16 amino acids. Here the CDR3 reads CASSVGSGTPPYEQYF. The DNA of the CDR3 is TGTGCCAGTAGTGTCGGTTCCGGGACACCACCTTACGAGCAGTACTTC.

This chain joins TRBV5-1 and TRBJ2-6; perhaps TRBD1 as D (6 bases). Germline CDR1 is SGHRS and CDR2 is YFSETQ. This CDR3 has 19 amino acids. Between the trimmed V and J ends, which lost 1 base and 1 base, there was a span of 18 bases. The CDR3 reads CASSLLTGSFVSGANVLTF. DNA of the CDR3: TGCGCCAGCAGCTTGTTGACAGGATCCTTTGTGTCTGGGGCCAACGTCCTGACTTTC.

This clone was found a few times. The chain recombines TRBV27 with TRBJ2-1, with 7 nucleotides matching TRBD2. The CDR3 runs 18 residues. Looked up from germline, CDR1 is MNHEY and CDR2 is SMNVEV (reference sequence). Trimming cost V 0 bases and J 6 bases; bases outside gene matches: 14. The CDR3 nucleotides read TGTGCCAGCAGTTTATCCCCCGCGGTGGGAGGGGTGGGCAATGAGCAGTTCTTC. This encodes CASSLSPAVGGVGNEQFF.

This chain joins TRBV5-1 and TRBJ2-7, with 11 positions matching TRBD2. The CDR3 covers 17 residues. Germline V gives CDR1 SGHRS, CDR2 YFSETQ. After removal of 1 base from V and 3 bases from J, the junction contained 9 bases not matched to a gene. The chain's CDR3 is CASSLTSGGQFYYEQYF. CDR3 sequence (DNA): TGCGCCAGCAGCTTGACTAGCGGGGGCCAATTTTACTACGAGCAGTACTTC. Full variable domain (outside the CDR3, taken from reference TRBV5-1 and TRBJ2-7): KAGVTQTPRYLIKTRGQQVTLSCSPISGHRSVSWYQQTPGQGLQFLFEYFSETQRNKGNFPGRFSGRQFSNSRSEMNVSTLELGDSALYLCASSLTSGGQFYYEQYFGPGTRLTVT.